This T cell receptor (beta chain) was observed in a study of T cells in localized non-small cell lung cancer (dated by TCRdb to the early 2020s). A note on the overall study: The study examined T cell repertoires in approximately 240 patients with early-stage NSCLC and compared tumors with uninvolved tumor-adjacent lungs. The cohort was made up of around 240 treatment-naive NSCLC patients whose localized lung tumors had been resected. NSCLC patients had a mean age of around 70 years, and 129 were male and over 85 female.

The CDR3 covers 13 residues, taking in both the cysteine and the phenylalanine. CDR3 DNA only is kept here, 39 bases in frame from base 1. For CDR1 and CDR2, the germline V gene lists SGHRS and YFSETQ. The trim is 3 bases for V and 5 bases for J, with a gap of 9 bases between the germline ends. On this clone itself: This receptor's antigen is unknown. The sample holds no much larger clone one base away, and base qualities are not on file.

TCR beta CDR3 regions were sequenced from DNA using the immunoSEQ Assay. Per the original workflow: T cell density was computed as TCR beta template counts normalized to usable DNA estimated by amplifying housekeeping genes. Richness was estimated with the preseqR package, extrapolating to 400,000 templates for PBMC samples and 120,000 templates for tissue samples. Clonality was taken to be one minus Pielou's evenness. To identify tissue-enriched TCRs, differential abundance testing was run on productive amino-acid clonotypes with a minimum total count of 5 and an alpha of 0.1. The Jaccard Index and the Morisita Overlap Index were used to quantify repertoire overlap between compartments. GLIPH clustered TCR beta CDR3s with public tetramer-defined viral CDR3s; viral motifs required at least three viral sequences plus V-gene enrichment. TCRdb obtained this table from immuneACCESS and retained in-frame rearrangements with V and J assigned. These tables miss some clones; where compared with another copy, unresolved V genes account for less than half of the shortfall, and the remainder is unexplained. For V, J and clone size, that table is used; D and trimming come from the DNA. The sample table records about 52,000 clones; 85% to 90% of these occur just once. The ten largest clonotypes hold around 17% of the sample.

Here is what the overall study found, with its caveats: Higher T cell density in blood was associated with longer overall survival, whereas higher clonality in adjacent lung was associated with shorter survival. The highest T cell clonality was observed in uninvolved tumor-adjacent lung, where clonality exceeded that of tumor, suggesting that antigenic responses were more focused in uninvolved tumor-adjacent lung. Multi-region tumor sequencing was not performed, so intratumor heterogeneity could not be excluded. Because the study design was exploratory, TCR variables were selected using unadjusted p-values without false-discovery rate correction. A median of 57 of the top 100 tumor clones turned up in the paired uninvolved adjacent lung, and approximately 30 of those clones also ranked among the top 100 of that same adjacent lung.

At diagnosis, tumor, uninvolved tumor-adjacent lung and peripheral blood were collected and then preserved as a mix of FFPE and fresh-frozen material. Blood samples were analyzed as peripheral blood mononuclear cells for TCR repertoire profiling. In this chain, TRBV5-1 is recombined with TRBJ2-1; TRBD2 is possibly the D segment (6 matching bases). This receptor was identified in a female donor with stage II lung adenocarcinoma. Sample: PBMCs, taken before any cancer treatment. The DNA sequence is TGCGCCAGCAGCTCGGGACTTAACAATGAGCAGTTCTTC. Translated, it reads CASSSGLNNEQFF.